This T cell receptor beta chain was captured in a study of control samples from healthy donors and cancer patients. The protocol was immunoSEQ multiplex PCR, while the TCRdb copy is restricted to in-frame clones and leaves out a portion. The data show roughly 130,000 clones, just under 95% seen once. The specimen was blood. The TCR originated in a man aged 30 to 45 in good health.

The CDR3 sequence is CASSDDGRGEQFF. The CDR3 coding sequence is TGTGCCAGCAGTGACGATGGGCGGGGGGAGCAGTTCTTC. V and J are TRBV6-4 and TRBJ2-1, with 7 bases lining up with TRBD2. Germline trimming cut 2 bases from V and 10 bases from J; bases unmatched to any gene: 5. Germline V lookup: CDR1 MRHNA, CDR2 SNTAGT. The CDR3 consists of 13 residues.